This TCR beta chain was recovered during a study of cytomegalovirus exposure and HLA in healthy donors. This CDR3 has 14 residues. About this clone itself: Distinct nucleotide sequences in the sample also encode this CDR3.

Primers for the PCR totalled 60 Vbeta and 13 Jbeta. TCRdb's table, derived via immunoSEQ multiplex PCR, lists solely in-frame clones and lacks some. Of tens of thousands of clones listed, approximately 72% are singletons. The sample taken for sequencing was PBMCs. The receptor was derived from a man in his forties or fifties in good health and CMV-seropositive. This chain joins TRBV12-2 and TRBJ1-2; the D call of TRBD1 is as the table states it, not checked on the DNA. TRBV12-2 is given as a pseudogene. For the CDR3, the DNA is TGTGCAAGTCGCTTAGGGGGCAGGGGCTATGGCTACACCTTC. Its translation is CASRLGGRGYGYTF.